These T cell receptor beta chains were read from a single sample in a study of T-cell reconstitution after alpha-beta-depleted transplantation in children. TCRdb reanalysed the PCR reads using MiXCR and keeps one entry per CDR3 protein. The sample has a few hundred thousand distinct CDR3 sequences, over 8% seen once. The starting material was PBMCs from the stem cell graft donor, obtained from the stem cell graft. The source of these receptors is a human donor who donated a stem cell graft to a child with SCID. Both conserved end residues are part of each CDR3.

V	J	CDR3
TRBV5-1	TRBJ2-4	CASRFQGTKNIQYF
TRBV11-1	TRBJ1-5	CASSYIPGQGALGNQPQHF
TRBV12-3/TRBV12-4	TRBJ1-1	CASSLDTLNSQAFF
TRBV29-1	TRBJ2-2	CSVSGGELFF
TRBV3-1	TRBJ1-4	CASSQEDGREKLFF
TRBV5-1	TRBJ2-7	CASSLASASYEQYF
TRBV12-3/TRBV12-4	TRBJ2-7	CASSLAGSFGEQYF
TRBV18	TRBJ2-1	CASSPSGPRNEQFF
TRBV5-1	TRBJ1-4	CASSTGQKGTNEKLFF
TRBV5-1	TRBJ2-5	CASSVTDPLLGETQYF
TRBV12-3/TRBV12-4	TRBJ2-5	CASSRGTGIGETQYF
TRBV5-1	TRBJ1-4	CASSFRTGVSNEKLFF
TRBV20-1	TRBJ1-4	CSARDALRETEKLFF
TRBV6-5	TRBJ1-2	CASSSGTGHDGYTF
TRBV5-1	TRBJ2-7	CASSEGLAGAYEQYF
TRBV7-3	TRBJ2-7	CASSLSGGFSYEQYF
TRBV6-2/TRBV6-3	TRBJ1-5	CASGRRAENQPQHF
TRBV27	TRBJ2-6	CASSQIGPGANVLTF
TRBV12-3/TRBV12-4	TRBJ2-5	CASSLGSNTQYF
TRBV6-2/TRBV6-3	TRBJ2-1	CASRFQGYSYNEQFF
TRBV11-1	TRBJ1-1	CASSLARTGTPNTEAFF
TRBV27	TRBJ2-7	CASRATGTGFYEQYF
TRBV20-1	TRBJ2-1	CSARWGVGTSPNEQFF
TRBV4-1	TRBJ2-7	CASSQNRGAPYEQYF
TRBV13	TRBJ2-5	CASSPGTGIETQYF
TRBV6-5	TRBJ2-6	CASSYSGAGANVLTF
TRBV29-1	TRBJ2-7	CSVTPGQGDYEQYF
TRBV15	TRBJ2-4	CATSSRTSGGDIAKNIQYF
TRBV10-1	TRBJ1-1	CASSETQLEAEAFF
TRBV20-1	TRBJ1-6	CSARTQGPNSPLHF
TRBV4-1	TRBJ1-4	CASSQLGTGGFMGEELFF
TRBV5-1	TRBJ2-1	CASSYGQSSYNEQFF
TRBV12-3/TRBV12-4	TRBJ1-2	CASSLGTGGNGYTF
TRBV5-1	TRBJ1-1	CASSLAGPSDEAFF
TRBV12-3/TRBV12-4	TRBJ2-7	CASSTTGTGRRSYEQYF
TRBV5-6	TRBJ2-7	CASSLANSKYEQYF
TRBV14	TRBJ2-1	CASSHPGSNEQFF
TRBV5-1	TRBJ2-5	CASSLVHLQSETQYF
TRBV27	TRBJ2-3	CASSLTGRGTDTQYF
TRBV18	TRBJ2-5	CASSPPEETQYF
TRBV6-1	TRBJ2-5	CASRRQLGYQETQYF
TRBV20-1	TRBJ1-2	CSAREPNYGYTF
TRBV5-1	TRBJ2-1	CASSLGGGTYNEQFF
TRBV10-2	TRBJ2-7	CASSAGSIPTHEQYF
TRBV5-1	TRBJ2-7	CASSPDRPYEQYF
TRBV7-8	TRBJ1-6	CASSTIGGGESPLHF
TRBV6-1	TRBJ2-2	CASSRRTGFGNTGELFF
TRBV29-1	TRBJ2-2	CSAGETGGAGELFF
TRBV5-1	TRBJ2-1	CASSQGGVENNEQFF
TRBV2	TRBJ2-6	CASMLSGQGPSGANVLTF
TRBV27	TRBJ2-7	CASTTRTRTAYEQYF
TRBV6-1	TRBJ2-7	CASSEGRNYEQYF
TRBV3-1	TRBJ2-2	CASSQEGRLNTGELFF
TRBV12-3/TRBV12-4	TRBJ2-3	CASSFISTDTQYF
TRBV10-3	TRBJ1-2	CAISDSRTRGDGYTF
TRBV5-1	TRBJ1-6	CASSFVTGSPNSPLHF
TRBV12-3/TRBV12-4	TRBJ2-5	CASRARLQETQYF
TRBV6-2/TRBV6-3	TRBJ2-1	CASSYFLAGPNNEQFF
TRBV12-3/TRBV12-4	TRBJ1-5	CASSLRELSNQPQHF
TRBV6-5	TRBJ2-1	CASSYGAWGNEQFF